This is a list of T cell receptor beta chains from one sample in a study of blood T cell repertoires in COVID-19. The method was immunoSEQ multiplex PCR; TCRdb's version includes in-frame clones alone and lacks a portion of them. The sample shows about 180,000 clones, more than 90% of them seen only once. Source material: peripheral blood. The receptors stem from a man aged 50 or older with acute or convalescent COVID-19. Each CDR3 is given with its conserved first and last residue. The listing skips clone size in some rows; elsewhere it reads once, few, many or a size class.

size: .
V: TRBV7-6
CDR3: CASSLSGSSYNEQFF

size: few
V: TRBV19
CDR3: CASTVIRDKANYGYTF

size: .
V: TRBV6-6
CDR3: CASSSRQGPNTEAFF

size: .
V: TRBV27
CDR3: CASSPLPGMGQETQYF

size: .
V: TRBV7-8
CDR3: CASSAGHNYEQYF

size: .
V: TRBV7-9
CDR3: CASSSRLAGGPTFGELFF

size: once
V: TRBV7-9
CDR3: CASSLVAGDVNGYTF

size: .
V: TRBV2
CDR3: CASKENSPLHF

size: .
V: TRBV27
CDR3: CASSPSGITYEQYF

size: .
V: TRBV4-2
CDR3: CASGALGQRNSPLHF

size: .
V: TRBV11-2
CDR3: CASREQGSEQFF

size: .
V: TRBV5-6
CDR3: CASSPVGGSYGYTF

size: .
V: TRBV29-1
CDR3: CSVSGTSGRDTQYF

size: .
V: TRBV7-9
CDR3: CASSPPTSGDAGETQYF

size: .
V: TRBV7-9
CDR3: CASSLGQLAPGNEQFF

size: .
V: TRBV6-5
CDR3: CASSRQGRLDAEAFF

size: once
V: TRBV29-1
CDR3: CSEGPGGTEAFF

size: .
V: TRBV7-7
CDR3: CASSLMPGMGTGELFF

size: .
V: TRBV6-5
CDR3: CASSLQGAEYTIYF

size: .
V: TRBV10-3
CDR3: CAISERGQGQGYTF

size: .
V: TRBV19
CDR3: CASSVGQGARGNQPQHF

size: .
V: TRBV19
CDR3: CASSLGHRNTGELFF

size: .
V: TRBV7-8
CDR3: CASSPREVGQPQHF

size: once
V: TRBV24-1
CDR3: CATSDSGQSANYGYTF

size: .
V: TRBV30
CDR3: CAWSSALAGLGASYNEQFF

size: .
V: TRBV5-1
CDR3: CASSSGLVMIETQYF

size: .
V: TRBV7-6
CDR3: CASSLGTGAGNTIYF

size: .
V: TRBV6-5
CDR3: CASSLTGLAKYEQYF

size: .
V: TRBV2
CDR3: CASRYTGQVSVEQYF

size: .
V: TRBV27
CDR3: CASSSLGAPPLHF

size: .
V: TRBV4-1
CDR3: CASSQEPGTGNNQPQHF

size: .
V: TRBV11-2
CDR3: CASSLGTVNYNEQFF

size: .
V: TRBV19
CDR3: CASRLQGISSYEQYF

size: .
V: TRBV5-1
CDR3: CASSLLGQGANTIYF

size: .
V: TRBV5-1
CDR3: CASSLAGGMSSGTIYF

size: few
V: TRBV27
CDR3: CASSSSPSGRDNEQFF

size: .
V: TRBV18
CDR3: CASSPSENTEAFF

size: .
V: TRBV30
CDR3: CAWSGPSGSSGELFF

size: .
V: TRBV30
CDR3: CAWTLAGHSGANVLTF

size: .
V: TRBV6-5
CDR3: CASSRGTGRNQPQHF

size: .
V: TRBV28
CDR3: CASSFGSGADGYTF

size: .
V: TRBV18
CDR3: CASSSRRGEHSPLHF

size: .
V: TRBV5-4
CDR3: CASSSRADNEQFF

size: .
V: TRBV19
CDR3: CASSPLSTREYTMKQFF

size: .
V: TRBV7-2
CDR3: CASSSMGLHTDTQYF

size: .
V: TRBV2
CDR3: CASSDIQTRGPFYNEQFF

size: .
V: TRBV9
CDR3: CASSVDPSNTGELFF

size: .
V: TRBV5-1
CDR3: CASISNTEAFF

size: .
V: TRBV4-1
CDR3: CASSPWDSNSYEQYF

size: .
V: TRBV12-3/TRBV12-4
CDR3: CASSRQPNQPQHF

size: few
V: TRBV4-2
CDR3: CASSQNRQSYGYTF

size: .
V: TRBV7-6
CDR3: CASTAGGGGANVLTF

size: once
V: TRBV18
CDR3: CASSRLEGDEQYF

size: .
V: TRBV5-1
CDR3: CASSFGEAGANVLTF

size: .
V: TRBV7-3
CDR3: CASSRGLAGDQETQYF

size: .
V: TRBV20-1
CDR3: CSASGAFGETQYF